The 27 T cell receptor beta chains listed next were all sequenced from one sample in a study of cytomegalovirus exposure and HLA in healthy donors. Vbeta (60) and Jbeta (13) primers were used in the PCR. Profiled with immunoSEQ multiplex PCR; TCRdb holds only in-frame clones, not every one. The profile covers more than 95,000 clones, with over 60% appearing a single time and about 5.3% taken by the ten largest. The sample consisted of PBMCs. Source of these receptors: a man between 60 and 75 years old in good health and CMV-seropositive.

The CDR3 region has the DNA TGTGCCAGCACCTGGGCGGGGGGGCTCAGGGGTGAGCAGTTCTTC. Translating it yields CASTWAGGLRGEQFF. The chain uses TRBV11-2 and TRBJ2-1; 9 bases agree with TRBD2. CDR3 length: 15 residues. CDR1 is SGHAT and CDR2 is FQNNGV in the germline V gene. J was trimmed by 9 bases and V by 7 bases; bases with no gene match: 13.

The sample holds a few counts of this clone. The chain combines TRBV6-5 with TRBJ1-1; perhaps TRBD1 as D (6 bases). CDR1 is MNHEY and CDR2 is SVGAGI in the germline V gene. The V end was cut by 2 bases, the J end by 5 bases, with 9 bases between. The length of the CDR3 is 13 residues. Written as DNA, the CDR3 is TGTGCCAGCAGTTACGTGGGGGCGACTGAAGCTTTCTTT. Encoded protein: CASSYVGATEAFF.

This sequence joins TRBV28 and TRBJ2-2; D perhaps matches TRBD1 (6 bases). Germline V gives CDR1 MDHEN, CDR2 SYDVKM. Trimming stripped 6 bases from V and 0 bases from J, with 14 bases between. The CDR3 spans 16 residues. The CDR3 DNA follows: TGTGCCAGCAGCCCGGACAGTCACCCGAACACCGGGGAGCTGTTTTTT. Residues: CASSPDSHPNTGELFF. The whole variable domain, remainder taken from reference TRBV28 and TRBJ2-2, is DVKVTQSSRYLVKRTGEKVFLECVQDMDHENMFWYRQDPGLGLRLIYFSYDVKMKEKGDIPEGYSVSREKKERFSLILESASTNQTSMYLCASSPDSHPNTGELFFGEGSRLTVL.

DNA of the CDR3: TGCGCCAGCAGCCAAACAGGGTTGGACTATGGCTACACCTTC. Encoded protein: CASSQTGLDYGYTF. This chain connects TRBV4-1 to TRBJ1-2; TRBD1 might be the D (6 bases). CDR1 is MGHRA and CDR2 is YSYEKL in the germline V gene. This CDR3 has 14 amino acids. The ends were cut back, 2 bases at V and 3 bases at J, with 10 bases in the middle.

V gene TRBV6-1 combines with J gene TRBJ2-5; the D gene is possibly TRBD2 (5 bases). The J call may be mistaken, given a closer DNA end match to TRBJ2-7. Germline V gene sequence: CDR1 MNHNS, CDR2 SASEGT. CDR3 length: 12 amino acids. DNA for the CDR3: TGTGCCAGCAGGGACCCCGGGATCGAGCAGTACTTC. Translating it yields CASRDPGIEQYF.

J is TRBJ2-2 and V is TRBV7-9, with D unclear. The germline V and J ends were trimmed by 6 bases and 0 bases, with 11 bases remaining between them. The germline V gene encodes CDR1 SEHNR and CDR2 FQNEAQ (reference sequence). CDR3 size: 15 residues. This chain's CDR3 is CASSPGTANTGELFF. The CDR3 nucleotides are TGTGCCAGCAGTCCCGGTACAGCGAACACCGGGGAGCTGTTTTTT.

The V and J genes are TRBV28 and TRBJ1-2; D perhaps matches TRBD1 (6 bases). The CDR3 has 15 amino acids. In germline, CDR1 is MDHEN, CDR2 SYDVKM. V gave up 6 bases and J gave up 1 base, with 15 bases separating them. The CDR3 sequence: CASRPGQLLNYGYTF. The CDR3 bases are TGTGCCAGCAGACCTGGACAGCTTCTTAACTATGGCTACACCTTC.

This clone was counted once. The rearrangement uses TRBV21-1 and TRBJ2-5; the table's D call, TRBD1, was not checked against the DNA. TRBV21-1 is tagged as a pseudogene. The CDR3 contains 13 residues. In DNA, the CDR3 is TGTGCCAGGGGAAAGGACAGTCAAGAGACCCAGTACTTC. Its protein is CARGKDSQETQYF.

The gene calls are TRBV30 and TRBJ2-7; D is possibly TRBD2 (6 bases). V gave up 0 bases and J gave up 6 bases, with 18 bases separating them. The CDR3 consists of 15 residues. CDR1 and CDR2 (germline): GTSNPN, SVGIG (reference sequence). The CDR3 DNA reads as TGTGCCTGGAGTGTAGGAGGGGCTCGGAGGGGCGAGCAGTACTTC. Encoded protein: CAWSVGGARRGEQYF.

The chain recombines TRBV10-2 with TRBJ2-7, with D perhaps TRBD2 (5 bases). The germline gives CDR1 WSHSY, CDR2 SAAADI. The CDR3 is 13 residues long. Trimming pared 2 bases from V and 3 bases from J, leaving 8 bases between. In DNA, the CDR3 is TGCGCCAGCAGTGAGGGGAGAGACTACGAGCAGTACTTC. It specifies CASSEGRDYEQYF.

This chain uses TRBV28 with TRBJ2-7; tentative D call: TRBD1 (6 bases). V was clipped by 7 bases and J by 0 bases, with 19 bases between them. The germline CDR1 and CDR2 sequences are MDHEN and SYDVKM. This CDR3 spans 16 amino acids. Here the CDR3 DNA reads TGTGCCAGCAATCCAGCTTGGACAGCTAGCTCCTACGAGCAGTACTTC. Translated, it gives CASNPAWTASSYEQYF. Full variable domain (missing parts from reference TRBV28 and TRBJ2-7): DVKVTQSSRYLVKRTGEKVFLECVQDMDHENMFWYRQDPGLGLRLIYFSYDVKMKEKGDIPEGYSVSREKKERFSLILESASTNQTSMYLCASNPAWTASSYEQYFGPGTRLTVT.

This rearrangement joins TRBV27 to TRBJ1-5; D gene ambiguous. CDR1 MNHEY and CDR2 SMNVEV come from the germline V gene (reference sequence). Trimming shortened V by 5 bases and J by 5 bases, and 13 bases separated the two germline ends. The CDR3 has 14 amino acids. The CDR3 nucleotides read TGTGCCAGCAGTCCCCCGGGAGGGTATCAGCCCCAGCATTTT. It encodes CASSPPGGYQPQHF.

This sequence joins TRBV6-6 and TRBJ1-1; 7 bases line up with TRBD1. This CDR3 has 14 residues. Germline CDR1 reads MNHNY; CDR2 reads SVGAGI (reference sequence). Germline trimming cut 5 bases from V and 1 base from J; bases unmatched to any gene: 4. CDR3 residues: CASSVDRPNTEAFF. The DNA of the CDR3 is TGTGCCAGCAGTGTGGACAGGCCGAACACTGAAGCTTTCTTT.

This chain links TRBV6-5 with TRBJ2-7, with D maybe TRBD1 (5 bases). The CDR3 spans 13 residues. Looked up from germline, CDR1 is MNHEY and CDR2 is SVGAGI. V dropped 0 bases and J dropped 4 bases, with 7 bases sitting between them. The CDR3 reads CASSYSGQYEQYF. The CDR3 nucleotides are TGTGCCAGCAGTTACTCGGGGCAGTACGAGCAGTACTTC.

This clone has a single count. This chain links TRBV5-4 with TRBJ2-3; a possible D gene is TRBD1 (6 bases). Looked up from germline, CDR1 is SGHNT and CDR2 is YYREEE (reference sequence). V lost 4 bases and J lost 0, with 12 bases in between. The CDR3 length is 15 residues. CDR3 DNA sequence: TGTGCCAGCAGCCCGACAGGACTCAGCACAGATACGCAGTATTTT. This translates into CASSPTGLSTDTQYF.

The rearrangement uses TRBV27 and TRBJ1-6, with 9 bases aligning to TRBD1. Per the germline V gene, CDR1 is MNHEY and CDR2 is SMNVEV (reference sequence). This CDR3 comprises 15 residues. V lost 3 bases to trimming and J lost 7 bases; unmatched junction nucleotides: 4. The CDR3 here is CASSFDDRGNSPLHF. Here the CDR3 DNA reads TGTGCCAGCAGTTTCGACGACAGGGGGAATTCACCCCTCCACTTT.

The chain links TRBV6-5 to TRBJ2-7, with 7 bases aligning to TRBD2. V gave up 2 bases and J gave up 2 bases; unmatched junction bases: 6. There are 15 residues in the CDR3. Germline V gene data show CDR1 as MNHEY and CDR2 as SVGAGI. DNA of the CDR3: TGTGCCAGCAGTTACGAACTAGCGTCTACCTACGAGCAGTACTTC. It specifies CASSYELASTYEQYF.

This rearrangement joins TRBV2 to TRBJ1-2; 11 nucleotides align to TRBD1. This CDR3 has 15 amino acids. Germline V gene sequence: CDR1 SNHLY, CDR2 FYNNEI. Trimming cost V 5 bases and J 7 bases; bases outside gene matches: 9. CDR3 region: CASSPLGDRGTGYTF. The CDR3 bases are TGTGCCAGCAGTCCTCTCGGGGACAGGGGGACTGGCTACACCTTC.

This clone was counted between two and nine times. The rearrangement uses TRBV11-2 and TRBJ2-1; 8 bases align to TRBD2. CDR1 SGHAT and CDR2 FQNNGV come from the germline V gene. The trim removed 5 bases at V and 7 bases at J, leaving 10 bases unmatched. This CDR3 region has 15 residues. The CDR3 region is CASSPSGGVENEQFF. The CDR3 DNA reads TGTGCCAGCAGCCCCTCCGGGGGGGTTGAGAATGAGCAGTTCTTC.

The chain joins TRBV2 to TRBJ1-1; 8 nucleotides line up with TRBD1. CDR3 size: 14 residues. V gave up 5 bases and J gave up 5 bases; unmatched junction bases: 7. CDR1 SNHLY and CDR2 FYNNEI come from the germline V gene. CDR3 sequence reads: CASSFTGGETEAFF. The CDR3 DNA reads TGTGCCAGCAGTTTTACAGGGGGAGAGACTGAAGCTTTCTTT.

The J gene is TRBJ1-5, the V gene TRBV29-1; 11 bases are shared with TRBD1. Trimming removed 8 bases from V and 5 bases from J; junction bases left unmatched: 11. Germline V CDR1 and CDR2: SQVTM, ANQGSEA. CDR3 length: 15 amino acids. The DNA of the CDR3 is TGCAGCTTGTGCGGTTGGACAGGGGGCGATCAGCCCCAGCATTTT. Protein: CSLCGWTGGDQPQHF.

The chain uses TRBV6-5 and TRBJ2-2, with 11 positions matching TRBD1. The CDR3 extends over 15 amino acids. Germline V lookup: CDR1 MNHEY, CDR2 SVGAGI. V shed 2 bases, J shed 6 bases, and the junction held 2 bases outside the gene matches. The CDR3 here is CASSYGTGGAGELFF. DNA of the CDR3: TGTGCCAGCAGTTACGGGACAGGGGGAGCCGGGGAGCTGTTTTTT.

The CDR3 loop is CAIRAGGLTNSPLHF. For the CDR3, the DNA is TGTGCCATCAGGGCGGGGGGCCTGACTAATTCACCCCTCCACTTT. The chain employs TRBV10-3 and TRBJ1-6; D possibly corresponds to TRBD1 (6 bases). V lost 6 bases and J 6 bases, leaving 15 bases between the germline ends. The germline V gene has CDR1 ENHRY and CDR2 SYGVKD. There are 15 residues in the CDR3.

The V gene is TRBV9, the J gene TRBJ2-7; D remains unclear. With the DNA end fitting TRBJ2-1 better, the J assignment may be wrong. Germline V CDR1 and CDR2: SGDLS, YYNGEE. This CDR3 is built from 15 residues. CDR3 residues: CASSISTETYNEQFF. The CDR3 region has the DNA TGTGCCAGCAGCATCTCGACGGAGACCTACAATGAGCAGTTCTTC.

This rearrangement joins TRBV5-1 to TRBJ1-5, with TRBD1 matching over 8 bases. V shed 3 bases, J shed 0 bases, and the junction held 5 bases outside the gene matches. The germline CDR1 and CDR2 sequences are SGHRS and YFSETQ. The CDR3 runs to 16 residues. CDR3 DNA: TGCGCCAGCAGCTCAGGGGGCCCCAATAGCAATCAGCCCCAGCATTTT. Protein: CASSSGGPNSNQPQHF. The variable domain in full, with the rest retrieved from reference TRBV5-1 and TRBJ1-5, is KAGVTQTPRYLIKTRGQQVTLSCSPISGHRSVSWYQQTPGQGLQFLFEYFSETQRNKGNFPGRFSGRQFSNSRSEMNVSTLELGDSALYLCASSSGGPNSNQPQHFGDGTRLSIL.

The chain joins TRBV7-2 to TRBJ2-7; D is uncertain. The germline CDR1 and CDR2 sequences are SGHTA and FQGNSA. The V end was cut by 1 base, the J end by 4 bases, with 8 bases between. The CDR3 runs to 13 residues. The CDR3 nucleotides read TGTGCCAGCAGCTTAGAAAATCAGTACGAGCAGTACTTC. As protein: CASSLENQYEQYF. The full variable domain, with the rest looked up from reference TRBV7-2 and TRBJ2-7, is GAGVSQSPSNKVTEKGKDVELRCDPISGHTALYWYRQSLGQGLEFLIYFQGNSAPDKSGLPSDRFSAERTGGSVSTLTIQRTQQEDSAVYLCASSLENQYEQYFGPGTRLTVT.

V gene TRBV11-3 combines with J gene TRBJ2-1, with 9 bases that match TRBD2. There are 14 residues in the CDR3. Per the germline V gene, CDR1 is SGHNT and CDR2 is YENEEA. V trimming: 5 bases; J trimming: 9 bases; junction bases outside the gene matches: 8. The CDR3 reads CASSVSGGNGEQFF. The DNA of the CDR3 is TGTGCCAGCAGCGTTAGCGGGGGTAACGGTGAGCAGTTCTTC.